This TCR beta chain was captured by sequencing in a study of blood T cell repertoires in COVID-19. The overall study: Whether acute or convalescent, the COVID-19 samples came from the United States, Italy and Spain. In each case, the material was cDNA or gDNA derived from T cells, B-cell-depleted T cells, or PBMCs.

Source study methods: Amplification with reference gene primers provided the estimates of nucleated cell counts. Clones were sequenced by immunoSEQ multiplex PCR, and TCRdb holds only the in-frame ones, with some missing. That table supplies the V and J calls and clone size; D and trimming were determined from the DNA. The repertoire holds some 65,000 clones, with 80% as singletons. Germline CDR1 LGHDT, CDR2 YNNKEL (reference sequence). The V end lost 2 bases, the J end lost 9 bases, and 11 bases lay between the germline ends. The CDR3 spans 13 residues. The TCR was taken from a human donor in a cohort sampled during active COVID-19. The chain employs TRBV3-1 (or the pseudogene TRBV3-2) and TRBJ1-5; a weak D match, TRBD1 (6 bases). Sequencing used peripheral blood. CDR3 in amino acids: CASSQQGTGPQHF. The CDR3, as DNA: TGTGCCAGCAGCCAACAGGGGACGGGGCCCCAGCATTTT.